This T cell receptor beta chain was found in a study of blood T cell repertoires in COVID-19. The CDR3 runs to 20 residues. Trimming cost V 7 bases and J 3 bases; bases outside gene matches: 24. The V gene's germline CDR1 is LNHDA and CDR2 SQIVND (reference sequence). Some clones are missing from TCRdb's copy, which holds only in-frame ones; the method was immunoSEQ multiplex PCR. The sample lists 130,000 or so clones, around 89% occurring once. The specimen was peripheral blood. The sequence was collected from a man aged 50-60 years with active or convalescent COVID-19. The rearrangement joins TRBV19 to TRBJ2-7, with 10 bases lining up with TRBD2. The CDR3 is CASMGEGDSELAGLSYEQYF. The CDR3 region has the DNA TGTGCCAGTATGGGGGAGGGGGACAGCGAACTAGCGGGATTAAGCTACGAGCAGTACTTC.